Each of the 31 T cell receptor beta chains below was sequenced from the same sample in a study of shared clonotypes between healthy human individuals. Naive CD8 cells were CD45RO-negative, positively selected for CCR7, excluding terminally differentiated effector memory CD45RA+ cells. Some clones are missing from TCRdb's copy, which holds only in-frame ones; the method was immunoSEQ multiplex PCR. The sample shows some 2.1 million clones, about 94% of them seen only once. What was sequenced was naive CD8+ T cells from PBMCs. The receptors shown here come from a man aged 18 to 29 in good health. Some clones in this sample may be carry-over from other donors' samples.

The J gene is TRBJ2-1, the V gene TRBV2; 8 nucleotides line up with TRBD2. Germline CDR1 is SNHLY and CDR2 is FYNNEI. The CDR3 runs to 14 residues. The V and J ends lost 5 bases and 1 base, in that order; junction bases with no gene match: 1. CDR3 DNA sequence: TGTGCCAGCAGTAGCGGGAGATCCTACAATGAGCAGTTCTTC. Encoded protein: CASSSGRSYNEQFF.

The rearrangement links TRBV13 to TRBJ2-1, with D perhaps matching TRBD2 (6 bases). Germline values: CDR1 PRHDT, CDR2 FYEKMQ (reference sequence). The CDR3 has 17 amino acids. Trimming left V 3 bases short and J 5 bases short, with 20 bases between. The CDR3 DNA follows: TGTGCCAGCAGCTTGGGAAGCGGGTGGGGGAATGACAATGAGCAGTTCTTC. It is translated as CASSLGSGWGNDNEQFF.

With regard to this clone: An end of the junction does not agree with germline; a read error may underlie this. The V gene is TRBV7-9, the J gene TRBJ1-1, with TRBD1 matching 11 bases. Germline lookup yields CDR1 SEHNR and CDR2 FQNEAQ (reference sequence). This CDR3 contains 16 residues. The CDR3 spells CASSVAFGQGASEAFF. The CDR3 DNA reads as TGTGCCAGCAGCGTAGCCTTCGGACAGGGGGCTTCTGAAGCTTTCTTT.

With regard to this clone: The same CDR3 arises from other DNA sequences in this sample as well. V usage is TRBV7-9 and J usage is TRBJ2-7, with D perhaps given as TRBD1 or TRBD2 (6 bases each). The germline CDR1 and CDR2 sequences are SEHNR and FQNEAQ (reference sequence). V was clipped by 5 bases and J by 7 bases, with 12 bases between them. The CDR3 extends over 12 amino acids. The CDR3 spells CASSLGGREQYF. CDR3 coding DNA: TGTGCCAGCAGCCTAGGGGGGAGAGAGCAGTACTTC.

The chain couples TRBV27 to TRBJ1-5; no firm D call. V lost 5 bases, J lost 4 bases, and 9 bases lay in between. The CDR3 has 13 residues. CDR1 is MNHEY, CDR2 SMNVEV, per germline (reference sequence). The CDR3 DNA sequence: TGTGCCAGCAGTCCGGAGCTAAATCAGCCCCAGCATTTT. Protein sequence: CASSPELNQPQHF.

This clone was seen only once. The V and J genes are TRBV28 and TRBJ2-7, with 8 bases matching TRBD2. Germline V gene lookup returns CDR1 MDHEN and CDR2 SYDVKM. The CDR3 is made up of 15 amino acids. The V gene end was trimmed by 9 bases and the J gene end by 2 bases; junction bases not matched to a gene: 12. CDR3 coding DNA: TGTGCCAGTTTGACACCGCGGGAGGACCCCTACGAGCAGTACTTC. This translates into CASLTPREDPYEQYF. Full variable domain (remainder filled in from reference TRBV28 and TRBJ2-7): DVKVTQSSRYLVKRTGEKVFLECVQDMDHENMFWYRQDPGLGLRLIYFSYDVKMKEKGDIPEGYSVSREKKERFSLILESASTNQTSMYLCASLTPREDPYEQYFGPGTRLTVT.

This sequence joins TRBV6-1 and TRBJ2-7; D perhaps matches TRBD1 (5 bases). Germline CDR1 and CDR2: MNHNS and SASEGT. This CDR3 spans 13 amino acids. V lost 6 bases and J 0 bases, leaving 9 bases between the germline ends. The CDR3 loop reads CASRQEDSYEQYF. The CDR3 DNA sequence: TGTGCCAGCAGACAGGAAGACTCCTACGAGCAGTACTTC.

The rearrangement joins TRBV4-1 to TRBJ2-2; TRBD2 matches 9 bases. Losses at the gene ends were 5 bases for V and 7 bases for J; bases not matched to a gene: 11. The germline CDR1 and CDR2 sequences are MGHRA and YSYEKL. This CDR3 has 16 amino acids. The CDR3 DNA reads TGCGCCAGCAGCACGCTATTAGCGGGGGTTTACGGGGAGCTGTTTTTT. Translated, it gives CASSTLLAGVYGELFF.

The chain carries TRBV7-3 and TRBJ2-4; a weak D match, TRBD2 (6 bases). The ends were cut back, 5 bases at V and 7 bases at J, with 18 bases in the middle. This CDR3 has 15 amino acids. Germline V CDR1 and CDR2: SGHTA, FQGTGA. CDR3 bases: TGTGCCAGCAGCCCACTGGGAGGCGTAGGGAACATTCAGTACTTC. Translation: CASSPLGGVGNIQYF.

This sequence joins TRBV7-9 and TRBJ2-1, with a possible D match to TRBD2 (5 bases). CDR1 is SEHNR and CDR2 is FQNEAQ in the germline V gene (reference sequence). V was pared by 6 bases and J by 2 bases, with 5 bases between. This CDR3 contains 12 residues. The CDR3 DNA is TGTGCCAGCAGGGGAGCCTACAATGAGCAGTTCTTC. The encoded protein is CASRGAYNEQFF.

This clone occurred a few times. This sequence joins TRBV7-9 and TRBJ1-2; possibly TRBD1 for D (6 bases). This CDR3 has 12 amino acids. V lost 2 bases and J 10 bases, leaving 11 bases between the germline ends. From germline, CDR1 is SEHNR and CDR2 FQNEAQ (reference sequence). Here the CDR3 DNA reads TGTGCCAGCAGCTTACAAGGGGACACCTACACCTTC. Amino acid sequence: CASSLQGDTYTF.

This clone was recorded only once. The chain links TRBV5-4 to TRBJ2-7; D gene ambiguous. The CDR3 extends over 15 amino acids. The germline V gene has CDR1 SGHNT and CDR2 YYREEE (reference sequence). With 2 bases removed from V and 4 bases from J, the gap between germline ends came to 16 bases. The CDR3 DNA reads TGTGCCAGCAGCTTAAGAGGTACTTTTGGATACGAGCAGTACTTC. Residues: CASSLRGTFGYEQYF. Variable domain in full (rest from reference TRBV5-4 and TRBJ2-7): ETGVTQSPTHLIKTRGQQVTLRCSSQSGHNTVSWYQQALGQGPQFIFQYYREEENGRGNFPPRFSGLQFPNYSSELNVNALELDDSALYLCASSLRGTFGYEQYFGPGTRLTVT.

V is TRBV4-1 and J is TRBJ2-7; D unclear. CDR1 MGHRA and CDR2 YSYEKL come from the germline V gene. CDR3 length: 16 residues. V was cut by 2 bases and J by 5 bases, with 19 bases left in between. CDR3 nucleotides: TGCGCCAGCAGCCAAAGATCTGGCTATCTTTCGGACGAGCAGTACTTC. This gives the protein CASSQRSGYLSDEQYF.

The chain combines TRBV7-9 with TRBJ1-2, with TRBD1 matching over 7 bases. The CDR3 is made up of 14 amino acids. J was trimmed by 3 bases and V by 6 bases; bases with no gene match: 7. CDR1 is SEHNR and CDR2 is FQNEAQ in the germline V gene (reference sequence). CDR3 DNA sequence: TGTGCCAGCAGTCCAGGGACAGCCCACTATGGCTACACCTTC. Translated: CASSPGTAHYGYTF.

CDR3 loop: CASSSAIDSLDNEQFF. CDR3 sequence (DNA): TGTGCCAGCAGCTCCGCAATAGACTCCCTCGACAATGAGCAGTTCTTC. This sequence joins TRBV11-2 and TRBJ2-1; D not resolved. V shed 4 bases and J shed 5 bases, with 18 bases lying between them. Germline V gene data show CDR1 as SGHAT and CDR2 as FQNNGV. The CDR3 is made up of 16 amino acids.

V and J are TRBV7-3 and TRBJ2-7; TRBD2 aligns across 12 bases. The CDR3 consists of 15 residues. The germline gives CDR1 SGHTA, CDR2 FQGTGA. Germline trimming cut 6 bases from V and 3 bases from J; bases unmatched to any gene: 6. The CDR3 protein is CASSLAGGPLYEQYF. CDR3 nucleotide sequence: TGTGCCAGCAGTCTAGCGGGAGGGCCTCTCTACGAGCAGTACTTC.

The V call is TRBV5-6, the J call TRBJ2-7; maybe TRBD1 (5 bases). V lost 0 bases, J lost 3 bases, and 10 bases lay in between. Germline CDR1 SGHDT, CDR2 YYEEEE. The CDR3 loop spans 14 amino acids. The CDR3 nucleotides are TGTGCCAGCAGCTTGGTGGACACGAACTACGAGCAGTACTTC. Translation gives CASSLVDTNYEQYF.

The rearrangement joins TRBV27 to TRBJ2-1; D may be TRBD2 (5 bases). CDR1 is MNHEY and CDR2 is SMNVEV in the germline V gene (reference sequence). Trimming took off 3 bases at V and 11 bases at J, with 14 bases between the two ends. This CDR3 contains 13 residues. CDR3 in amino acids: CASSFESGMKQFF. As DNA, the CDR3 is TGTGCCAGCAGTTTTGAGTCCGGGATGAAGCAGTTCTTC.

V gene TRBV4-1 combines with J gene TRBJ1-6; D remains ambiguous. The length of the CDR3 is 13 residues. Trimming took off 6 bases at V and 2 bases at J, with 5 bases between the two ends. Germline-derived CDR1 and CDR2 are MGHRA and YSYEKL. Written as DNA, the CDR3 is TGCGCCAGCAGAAGCACCTATAATTCACCCCTCCACTTT. It is translated as CASRSTYNSPLHF.

The chain joins TRBV2 to TRBJ1-5; D perhaps matches TRBD1 (5 bases). Per the germline V gene, CDR1 is SNHLY and CDR2 is FYNNEI. V was cut by 4 bases and J by 1 base, with 11 bases left in between. This CDR3 is 15 amino acids long. The CDR3 nucleotides read TGTGCCAGCAGTGCGCAGGGAAGGAGCAATCAGCCCCAGCATTTT. This gives the protein CASSAQGRSNQPQHF.

This chain connects TRBV7-3 to TRBJ2-3; perhaps TRBD2 as D (5 bases). This CDR3 contains 14 residues. V lost 5 bases to trimming and J lost 6 bases, with 15 bases between them. CDR1 is SGHTA, CDR2 FQGTGA, per germline. CDR3 loop: CASSPSGRADTQYF. In DNA, the CDR3 is TGTGCCAGCAGCCCTTCGGGAAGAGCGGATACGCAGTATTTT.

V usage is TRBV21-1 and J usage is TRBJ2-3; TRBD1, the D gene given by the table, was not confirmed from the DNA. TRBV21-1 is recorded as a pseudogene. This CDR3 spans 17 amino acids. CDR3 loop: CASSNWDRFSSTDTQYF. The CDR3 nucleotides read TGTGCCAGCAGCAACTGGGACAGGTTCTCTAGCACAGATACGCAGTATTTT.

This chain links TRBV19 with TRBJ2-5, with a tentative D call TRBD1 (6 bases). V lost 5 bases, J lost 4 bases, and 11 bases lay in between. The CDR3 contains 13 residues. Germline CDR1 and CDR2: LNHDA and SQIVND (reference sequence). CDR3 in amino acids: CASSPRGGETQYF. DNA of the CDR3: TGTGCCAGTAGTCCCAGGGGCGGAGAGACCCAGTACTTC.

The chain carries TRBV28 and TRBJ1-1; a possible D gene is TRBD1 (5 bases). The CDR3 runs to 14 residues. V lost 2 bases and J 7 bases, leaving 14 bases between the germline ends. CDR1 MDHEN and CDR2 SYDVKM come from the germline V gene. Here the CDR3 reads CASSLKGAGIEAFF. The CDR3, as DNA: TGTGCCAGCAGTTTAAAAGGGGCGGGAATTGAAGCTTTCTTT.

The chain combines TRBV5-1 with TRBJ2-7, with D perhaps TRBD1 or TRBD2 (5 bases each). The CDR3 has 17 amino acids. V was clipped by 4 bases and J by 2 bases, with 22 bases between them. Per germline, CDR1 SGHRS and CDR2 YFSETQ. CDR3 loop: CASSPTLGEGPTYEQYF. The CDR3 DNA reads TGCGCCAGCAGCCCTACCCTTGGAGAGGGGCCTACCTACGAGCAGTACTTC.

This clone was seen once. The sample contains more than one DNA sequence encoding this CDR3. This chain joins TRBV7-9 and TRBJ2-7, with TRBD1 matching 10 bases. The trim removed 1 base at V and 2 bases at J, leaving 2 bases unmatched. CDR3 length equals 15 residues. Germline assignment: CDR1 SEHNR and CDR2 FQNEAQ (reference sequence). Here the CDR3 DNA reads TGTGCCAGCAGCTTAGGTGGGACAGGGGCCTACGAGCAGTACTTC. It codes for CASSLGGTGAYEQYF.

The chain couples TRBV10-1 to TRBJ2-1; 9 bases map to TRBD2. CDR3 length: 16 residues. Germline CDR1 and CDR2: WNHNN and SYGVQD (reference sequence). V was clipped by 0 bases and J by 8 bases; unmatched bases: 8. The CDR3 here is CASSESRAGGEDEQFF. The CDR3 DNA reads as TGCGCCAGCAGTGAGTCCCGAGCGGGAGGCGAGGATGAGCAGTTCTTC.

The V gene is TRBV29-1, the J gene TRBJ2-5; tentatively, D is TRBD2 (5 bases). Looked up from germline, CDR1 is SQVTM and CDR2 is ANQGSEA. Trimming removed 5 bases from V and 4 bases from J, with 17 bases in between. The CDR3 contains 14 residues. CDR3 nucleotide sequence: TGCAGCGTTTGCTCGAGAGGGTGGTCAGAGACCCAGTACTTC. Translation gives CSVCSRGWSETQYF.

V gene TRBV7-9 combines with J gene TRBJ2-1; D might be TRBD1 or TRBD2, each matching 5 bases. V lost 5 bases to trimming and J lost 9 bases, with 23 bases between them. Germline V CDR1 and CDR2: SEHNR, FQNEAQ (reference sequence). The CDR3 totals 16 residues. For the CDR3, the DNA is TGTGCCAGCAGCCGAGGGGCGGGTGGGTCTTATGGTGAGCAGTTCTTC. As protein: CASSRGAGGSYGEQFF.

The J gene is TRBJ2-7, the V gene TRBV30; TRBD1 might be the D (6 bases). Germline V gene data show CDR1 as GTSNPN and CDR2 as SVGIG (reference sequence). Trimming left V 4 bases short and J 0 bases short, with 10 bases between. This CDR3 spans 13 amino acids. CDR3 amino acids: CAWMDRSSYEQYF. In nucleotides, the CDR3 is TGTGCCTGGATGGACAGATCCTCCTACGAGCAGTACTTC.

This clone was seen once. The genes are TRBV5-4 and TRBJ2-5, with TRBD2 matching over 8 bases. This CDR3 contains 16 residues. Trimming removed 4 bases from V and 5 bases from J; junction bases left unmatched: 13. Looked up from germline, CDR1 is SGHNT and CDR2 is YYREEE (reference sequence). The CDR3 DNA reads as TGTGCCAGCAGCCCGTGGGTAGCGGGAATGCGTGAGACCCAGTACTTC. Amino acids: CASSPWVAGMRETQYF.